The T cell receptor beta chain described here comes from a study of spatial heterogeneity in lung cancer. About the research overall: Across the raw uncorrected reads, a unique TCR and UMI combination was observed, on average, more than ten times.

Time point here: sample taken at primary tumor resection. This clonotype was detected only a few times. TCRdb redid the calling of the 5' RACE reads with MiXCR, one entry per CDR3 protein. The table records just over 75,000 distinct CDR3 sequences, 8% of them present only once. V dropped 8 bases and J dropped 8; count of bases not matched to a gene: 0. Germline V gene sequence: CDR1 SGHNT, CDR2 YENEEA. The CDR3 runs to 11 residues. The chain combines TRBV11-3 with TRBJ1-4; 9 nucleotides line up with TRBD1. The source was PBMCs, collected at surgery. The sequence was obtained from a male donor with early-stage non-small cell lung cancer. CDR3 region: CASGTGEKLFF. CDR3 in DNA: TGTGCCAGCGGGACAGGGGAAAAACTGTTTTTT.